A selection of T cell receptor beta chains follows, all from one sample in a study of T cells in Graves' hyperthyroidism and ophthalmopathy. From the multiplex PCR reads, TCRdb called clonotypes with MiXCR, one entry per CDR3 protein. The table has roughly 710,000 distinct CDR3 sequences, about a third seen once. The sample consisted of blood. The source is a woman aged 35 to 49 with Graves' hyperthyroidism. The CDR3 runs from the conserved cysteine through the conserved F or W. Each record gives: CDR3 protein, CDR3 DNA, D gene, V gene, J gene, clone size. D genes are given only for firm matches. The listing skips clone size in some rows; elsewhere it reads once, few, many or a size class.

CDR3 protein: CASSLGQGITGELFF
CDR3 DNA: TGTGCCAGCAGCTTGGGACAGGGTATTACCGGGGAGCTGTTTTTT
D gene: TRBD1
V gene: TRBV11-2
J gene: TRBJ2-2
clone size: many

CDR3 protein: CASATGQGNQPQHF
CDR3 DNA: TGTGCCAGCGCCACGGGACAGGGTAATCAGCCCCAGCATTTT
D gene: TRBD1
V gene: TRBV19
J gene: TRBJ1-5
clone size: -

CDR3 protein: CSASLGLGGNTIYF
CDR3 DNA: TGCAGTGCTAGTCTAGGCTTAGGGGGAAACACCATATATTTT
D gene: -
V gene: TRBV20-1
J gene: TRBJ1-3
clone size: -

CDR3 protein: CAIRPPVLGPSGYGYTF
CDR3 DNA: TGTGCCATCCGACCACCCGTATTGGGGCCGTCCGGCTATGGCTACACCTTC
D gene: -
V gene: TRBV6-1
J gene: TRBJ1-2
clone size: few

CDR3 protein: CASSKQVLEAQYF
CDR3 DNA: TGTGCCAGCAGTAAACAGGTTCTGGAGGCCCAGTACTTC
D gene: -
V gene: TRBV7-9
J gene: TRBJ2-5
clone size: -

CDR3 protein: CASTRLAGGLHEQYF
CDR3 DNA: TGTGCCAGCACCCGACTAGCGGGAGGGCTCCACGAGCAGTACTTC
D gene: TRBD2
V gene: TRBV10-3
J gene: TRBJ2-7
clone size: -

CDR3 protein: CSVDDGNYGYTF
CDR3 DNA: TGCAGCGTTGACGACGGGAACTATGGCTACACCTTC
D gene: -
V gene: TRBV29-1
J gene: TRBJ1-2
clone size: -

CDR3 protein: CASSQGTVSGNTIYF
CDR3 DNA: TGTGCCAGCAGCCAAGGGACGGTCTCTGGAAACACCATATATTTT
D gene: -
V gene: TRBV14
J gene: TRBJ1-3
clone size: many

CDR3 protein: CASSAGLESSYEQYF
CDR3 DNA: TGTGCCAGCAGCGCGGGACTAGAAAGCTCCTACGAGCAGTACTTC
D gene: TRBD2
V gene: TRBV9
J gene: TRBJ2-7
clone size: few

CDR3 protein: CASSEGDLGTQYF
CDR3 DNA: TGTGCCAGCAGTGAAGGCGACCTGGGTACCCAGTACTTC
D gene: -
V gene: TRBV6-1
J gene: TRBJ2-5
clone size: -

CDR3 protein: CASSIGPGIPVAFF
CDR3 DNA: TGTGCCAGTAGTATAGGGCCAGGTATTCCGGTAGCTTTCTTT
D gene: -
V gene: TRBV19
J gene: TRBJ1-1
clone size: once

CDR3 protein: CASSVGVGGADTQYF
CDR3 DNA: TGTGCCAGCAGCGTAGGCGTTGGGGGTGCAGATACGCAGTATTTT
D gene: -
V gene: TRBV9
J gene: TRBJ2-3
clone size: -

CDR3 protein: CASNLNGGNEKLFF
CDR3 DNA: TGTGCCAGCAACCTCAACGGGGGGAATGAAAAACTGTTTTTT
D gene: -
V gene: TRBV10-3
J gene: TRBJ1-4
clone size: -